Sequencing of this TCR beta chain was carried out in a study of human T cells and chemical hapten exposure. Note on this clonotype: Antigen: not known.

Time point indicated: pre-sensitization, week 0. Regarding treatment: therapeutic diphenylcyclopropenone sensitization with weekly scalp DPC. Extraction yielded total RNA from whole blood (unfractionated). Blood sampling occurred before each patch-test application. Germline V CDR1 and CDR2: MDHEN, SYDVKM. This CDR3 region has 14 residues. V was pared by 8 bases and J by 6 bases, with 8 bases of the junction left unmatched. MiXCR, applied by TCRdb to the RACE reads, yields one record per CDR3 protein. The table has just under 35,000 distinct CDR3 sequences, 10% seen once. Study observations and caveats: The donors suffered from alopecia, so their immune response may not match that of healthy people.

This sample comprised whole blood, obtained in connection with sensitization to the hapten diphenylcyclopropenone (DPC). The chain employs TRBV28 and TRBJ2-2; 8 bases agree with TRBD2. The origin of this receptor is a man aged 45-60 years with alopecia areata. Some clones in this sample may be carry-over from other donors' samples. The chain's CDR3 is CASHTGLDPGELFF. Here the CDR3 DNA reads TGTGCCAGCCACACGGGACTAGATCCCGGGGAGCTGTTTTTT.